What follows are 32 T cell receptor beta chains derived from one specimen sequenced in a study of cytomegalovirus exposure and HLA in healthy donors. PCR employed 60 Vbeta and 13 Jbeta primers. Sequenced by immunoSEQ multiplex PCR; TCRdb stores in-frame clones only, minus some. The sample yields around 110,000 clones, 8.5% to 10% seen once. Sequencing was performed on PBMCs. These receptors were taken from a man in his thirties or forties in good health and CMV-seronegative.

The gene calls are TRBV7-8 and TRBJ2-1; 9 bases align to TRBD2. The CDR3 has 16 residues. The germline V gene has CDR1 SGHVS and CDR2 FQNEAQ. Trimming cost V 4 bases and J 3 bases; bases outside gene matches: 7. The CDR3 DNA reads TGTGCCAGCAGCTCCAGACTAGCGGTTAACTACAATGAGCAGTTCTTC. It yields the protein CASSSRLAVNYNEQFF.

J is TRBJ1-6 and V is TRBV19, with D possibly being TRBD1 (6 bases). CDR3 length: 15 amino acids. The germline V gene has CDR1 LNHDA and CDR2 SQIVND (reference sequence). V lost 4 bases and J 6 bases, leaving 13 bases between the germline ends. In DNA form, the CDR3 reads TGTGCCAGTAGTACTAAACAGGGAACTAATTCACCCCTCCACTTT. Its protein is CASSTKQGTNSPLHF.

This chain uses TRBV18 with TRBJ2-7, with a weak D call TRBD1 (6 bases). The CDR3 consists of 17 residues. V was pared by 0 bases and J by 5 bases, with 20 bases between. Germline CDR1 KGHSH, CDR2 LQKENI. The CDR3 bases are TGTGCCAGCTCACCACCGCGGTTTGGGACAAAAGCGGACGAGCAGTACTTC. It yields the protein CASSPPRFGTKADEQYF.

CDR3 region: CASSSRTSGGAFADTQYF. As DNA, the CDR3 is TGTGCCAGCAGCTCAAGGACTAGCGGGGGGGCATTTGCAGATACGCAGTATTTT. The V and J genes are TRBV11-3 and TRBJ2-3; 15 nucleotides match TRBD2. Germline V gives CDR1 SGHNT, CDR2 YENEEA. The CDR3 has 18 residues. J lost 4 bases, V lost 4 bases, and 9 bases had no gene match.

This clone was counted only a few times. This chain links TRBV7-3 with TRBJ2-2; D is unresolved. CDR1 and CDR2 from the germline V gene are SGHTA and FQGTGA. V shed 0 bases and J shed 4 bases, with 6 bases lying between them. The CDR3 extends over 14 amino acids. CDR3 DNA sequence: TGTGCCAGCAGCTTAACGACTGGCACCGGGGAGCTGTTTTTT. Its translation is CASSLTTGTGELFF.

This clone has just a few counts. The chain has TRBV27 and TRBJ2-3; 8 bases are shared with TRBD2. CDR3 size: 14 residues. CDR1 is MNHEY, CDR2 SMNVEV, per germline (reference sequence). Losses at the gene ends were 2 bases for V and 4 bases for J; bases not matched to a gene: 2. CDR3 DNA sequence: TGTGCCAGCAGTTTAGCGGGGGGTCCAGATACGCAGTATTTT. It is translated as CASSLAGGPDTQYF.

There are a few counts of this clone. This chain connects TRBV30 to TRBJ1-5; D is undetermined. Germline V lookup: CDR1 GTSNPN, CDR2 SVGIG (reference sequence). CDR3 length: 14 amino acids. Trimming cost V 0 bases and J 3 bases, with 9 bases left between them. The CDR3 DNA is TGTGCCTGGAGTGTAAGATCTAACAATCAGCCCCAGCATTTT. Translating gives CAWSVRSNNQPQHF.

This rearrangement joins TRBV28 to TRBJ2-3, with D unresolved. CDR1 is MDHEN and CDR2 is SYDVKM in the germline V gene. The V and J ends lost 5 bases and 2 bases respectively, with 11 bases between them. This CDR3 comprises 14 residues. As DNA, the CDR3 is TGTGCCAGCAGTCCCCGTAGTTCCACAGATACGCAGTATTTT. It encodes CASSPRSSTDTQYF.

This clone was seen many times. V usage is TRBV6-1 and J usage is TRBJ2-3, with 13 bases matching TRBD2. The V gene's germline CDR1 is MNHNS and CDR2 SASEGT. With 3 bases clipped from V and 4 bases from J, the junction kept 1 base outside the gene matches. The CDR3 consists of 15 residues. DNA of the CDR3: TGTGCCAGCAGTGAGACTAGCGGGGGGCCAGATACGCAGTATTTT. Protein sequence: CASSETSGGPDTQYF.

The chain carries TRBV30 and TRBJ1-3; no firm D call. The V and J ends lost 2 bases and 0 bases respectively, with 8 bases between them. The CDR3 spans 14 residues. The germline V gene has CDR1 GTSNPN and CDR2 SVGIG (reference sequence). CDR3 amino acids: CAWSLEVSGNTIYF. The CDR3, as DNA: TGTGCCTGGAGTTTGGAGGTCTCTGGAAACACCATATATTTT.

The chain employs TRBV11-3 and TRBJ2-1; D gene ambiguous. The V gene lost 3 bases and the J gene lost 0 bases, with 3 bases spanning the gap. This CDR3 has 13 amino acids. CDR1 is SGHNT and CDR2 is YENEEA in the germline V gene. The CDR3 DNA reads as TGTGCCAGCAGCTTCGGCTCCTACAATGAGCAGTTCTTC. It is translated as CASSFGSYNEQFF. The full variable domain, in which reference TRBV11-3 and TRBJ2-1 provide the parts outside the CDR3, is EAGVVQSPRYKIIEKKQPVAFWCNPISGHNTLYWYLQNLGQGPELLIRYENEEAVDDSQLPKDRFSAERLKGVDSTLKIQPAELGDSAVYLCASSFGSYNEQFFGPGTRLTVL.

The genes are TRBV6-5 and TRBJ1-2; 11 bases map to TRBD1. Per the germline V gene, CDR1 is MNHEY and CDR2 is SVGAGI. The CDR3 covers 13 residues. The ends lost 6 bases at V and 8 bases at J; junction bases unmatched: 5. In nucleotides, the CDR3 is TGTGCCAGCAGAAGGGGACAGGGGGTGGGCTACACCTTC. Amino acid sequence: CASRRGQGVGYTF.

This clone was counted between two and nine times. The chain has TRBV5-4 and TRBJ1-1; D gene uncertain. The CDR3 loop spans 14 amino acids. The V end lost 4 bases, the J end lost 1 base, and 11 bases lay between the germline ends. CDR1 is SGHNT and CDR2 is YYREEE in the germline V gene (reference sequence). The CDR3 DNA is TGTGCCAGCAGCCAGCAGACATCGAACACTGAAGCTTTCTTT. Translating gives CASSQQTSNTEAFF.

This clone was counted between two and nine times. The rearrangement uses TRBV7-9 and TRBJ1-1, with D possibly matching TRBD1 (5 bases). Trimming cost V 5 bases and J 6 bases, with 16 bases left between them. The CDR3 has 14 amino acids. Looked up from germline, CDR1 is SEHNR and CDR2 is FQNEAQ (reference sequence). CDR3 in DNA: TGTGCCAGCAGCCTCCTCCAGGGTGGCGCTGAAGCTTTCTTT. It encodes CASSLLQGGAEAFF.

The V call is TRBV19, the J call TRBJ2-3, with 8 bases identical to TRBD2. The germline CDR1 and CDR2 sequences are LNHDA and SQIVND (reference sequence). The J segment lost 4 bases and the V segment lost 6 bases, leaving 6 bases of the junction unmatched. CDR3 length: 14 residues. The CDR3 nucleotides read TGTGCCAGTAGAAGGACTAGCTCAGCAGATACGCAGTATTTT. Its protein product is CASRRTSSADTQYF.

The V gene is TRBV18, the J gene TRBJ1-1, with TRBD1 matching over 7 bases. Germline lookup yields CDR1 KGHSH and CDR2 LQKENI. J gave up 5 bases and V 0 bases, and 6 bases lay outside the gene matches. This CDR3 contains 15 residues. For the CDR3, the DNA is TGTGCCAGCTCACCACCGACGGCAGGGGGAACTGAAGCTTTCTTT. Translating gives CASSPPTAGGTEAFF.

The rearrangement uses TRBV11-2 and TRBJ2-7; D may be TRBD1 (6 bases). The CDR3 has 16 amino acids. Trimming took 5 bases from V and 3 from J, leaving 20 bases between them. Germline V gene data show CDR1 as SGHAT and CDR2 as FQNNGV. As DNA, the CDR3 is TGTGCCAGCAGCCCCCCTACCAGGGGCCGGGGCTACGAGCAGTACTTC. Translation gives CASSPPTRGRGYEQYF.

This clone was seen more than once but under ten times. V usage is TRBV5-6 and J usage is TRBJ1-1; possible D gene TRBD1, 6 bases. CDR1 is SGHDT, CDR2 YYEEEE, per germline. The CDR3 is made up of 16 amino acids. V gave up 0 bases and J gave up 5 bases, with 17 bases separating them. The CDR3 sequence is CASSLGGWGQETEAFF. The DNA for the CDR3 is TGTGCCAGCAGCTTGGGGGGCTGGGGGCAGGAGACTGAAGCTTTCTTT.

This clone turned up a few times. The chain carries TRBV11-2 and TRBJ2-5; TRBD2 matches at 11 bases. V dropped 5 bases and J dropped 5; count of bases not matched to a gene: 4. Germline V CDR1 and CDR2: SGHAT, FQNNGV. This CDR3 has 14 amino acids. CDR3 nucleotides: TGTGCCAGCAGCACTAGCGGGAGCCGGGAGACCCAGTACTTC. Its translation is CASSTSGSRETQYF.

There are a few counts of this clone. The J gene is TRBJ2-2, the V gene TRBV5-1; 8 positions agree with TRBD2. The CDR3 loop spans 17 amino acids. CDR1 and CDR2 (germline): SGHRS, YFSETQ. Trimming cost V 0 bases and J 4 bases; bases outside gene matches: 8. In DNA form, the CDR3 reads TGCGCCAGCAGCTTGGCCACGGCGGGAGGAGGCACCGGGGAGCTGTTTTTT. It encodes CASSLATAGGGTGELFF.

This clone occurred a few times. The CDR3, as DNA: TGTGCCAGTAGTATCGGTGCAGGGATACGTCAGCCCCAGCATTTT. Translation: CASSIGAGIRQPQHF. This chain links TRBV19 with TRBJ1-5; a possible D gene is TRBD1 (5 bases). The CDR3 runs to 15 residues. Germline V lookup: CDR1 LNHDA, CDR2 SQIVND (reference sequence). V was cut by 3 bases and J by 6 bases, with 15 bases left in between. Full variable domain (outside the CDR3, taken from reference TRBV19 and TRBJ1-5): DGGITQSPKYLFRKEGQNVTLSCEQNLNHDAMYWYRQDPGQGLRLIYYSQIVNDFQKGDIAEGYSVSREKKESFPLTVTSAQKNPTAFYLCASSIGAGIRQPQHFGDGTRLSIL.

The genes are TRBV5-1 and TRBJ2-7; D may be TRBD1 (5 bases). Germline CDR1 SGHRS, CDR2 YFSETQ. V was cut by 0 bases and J by 2 bases, with 15 bases left in between. The CDR3 runs 16 residues. The CDR3 is CASSLDRTRPAYEQYF. In DNA, the CDR3 is TGCGCCAGCAGCTTGGACAGGACAAGGCCCGCCTACGAGCAGTACTTC.

The CDR3 sequence is CASSFNGGTSNSYEQYF. The CDR3, as DNA: TGTGCCAGCAGCTTTAATGGTGGGACATCGAACTCCTACGAGCAGTACTTC. The chain joins TRBV7-9 to TRBJ2-7, with D perhaps TRBD1 (6 bases). The V and J ends lost 3 bases and 0 bases respectively, with 18 bases between them. The CDR3 extends over 17 amino acids. Germline CDR1 and CDR2: SEHNR and FQNEAQ (reference sequence).

This clone was observed a single time. CDR3 DNA sequence: TGTGCCAGCAGCGTTTCCGGGGGGGCCTGGGAGACCCAGTACTTC. As protein: CASSVSGGAWETQYF. This chain links TRBV9 with TRBJ2-5, with 8 bases fitting TRBD2. The CDR3 runs to 15 residues. V shed 2 bases and J 5 bases; nucleotides not matched to a gene: 8. CDR1 and CDR2 from the germline V gene are SGDLS and YYNGEE.

This sequence joins TRBV6-1 and TRBJ2-1; D remains unclear. Germline CDR1 reads MNHNS; CDR2 reads SASEGT. The CDR3 length is 15 residues. The V end was cut by 2 bases, the J end by 7 bases, with 15 bases between. The CDR3 protein is CASSERGNRVNEQFF. In nucleotides, the CDR3 is TGTGCCAGCAGTGAACGAGGCAATCGGGTAAATGAGCAGTTCTTC.

This clone was counted between two and nine times. The chain employs TRBV19 and TRBJ2-7; tentatively, D is TRBD2 (5 bases). Trimming pared 7 bases from V and 3 bases from J, leaving 16 bases between. The CDR3 loop spans 14 amino acids. Per the germline V gene, CDR1 is LNHDA and CDR2 is SQIVND (reference sequence). Written as DNA, the CDR3 is TGTGCCAGTAATCCTTCGGTCAGCGGCTACGAGCAGTACTTC. Translating it yields CASNPSVSGYEQYF.

This clone was observed a few times. DNA of the CDR3: TGTGCCAGCAGCTTGATTCCAAGTGAGGGCTACACCTTC. Amino acid sequence: CASSLIPSEGYTF. This chain uses TRBV5-6 with TRBJ1-2, with unresolved D. Germline-derived CDR1 and CDR2 are SGHDT and YYEEEE. V lost 1 base and J lost 8, with 12 bases in between. CDR3 length: 13 amino acids. Full variable domain (remainder filled in from reference TRBV5-6 and TRBJ1-2): DAGVTQSPTHLIKTRGQQVTLRCSPKSGHDTVSWYQQALGQGPQFIFQYYEEEERQRGNFPDRFSGHQFPNYSSELNVNALLLGDSALYLCASSLIPSEGYTFGSGTRLTVV.

Only a few counts were recorded for this clone. The chain couples TRBV5-4 to TRBJ1-2, with D uncertain. The CDR3 consists of 15 residues. V shed 0 bases and J shed 6 bases, with 15 bases lying between them. CDR1 is SGHNT, CDR2 YYREEE, per germline (reference sequence). CDR3 protein: CASSLEGIPTNGYTF. DNA for the CDR3: TGTGCCAGCAGCTTGGAAGGGATTCCGACTAATGGCTACACCTTC.

This clone has only a few counts. V is TRBV6-1 and J is TRBJ1-1, with a weak D call TRBD1 (5 bases). The germline gives CDR1 MNHNS, CDR2 SASEGT. Trimming cost V 6 bases and J 4 bases, with 15 bases left between them. This CDR3 is 14 amino acids long. The CDR3 bases are TGTGCCAGCAGGCCAGGGCCGTCTGGCACTGAAGCTTTCTTT. This translates into CASRPGPSGTEAFF.

This clone was seen only a few times. The CDR3 reads CASSEAHRVLYEQYF. The CDR3 DNA is TGTGCCAGCAGTGAAGCTCACAGGGTTTTGTACGAGCAGTACTTC. The chain employs TRBV6-1 and TRBJ2-7; D perhaps matches TRBD1 (6 bases). The CDR3 totals 15 residues. The V gene's germline CDR1 is MNHNS and CDR2 SASEGT. The V gene lost 0 bases and the J gene lost 4 bases, with 13 bases spanning the gap.

This clone has only a few counts. The chain carries TRBV7-9 and TRBJ2-1; 10 nucleotides align to TRBD2. Losses at the gene ends were 0 bases for V and 4 bases for J; bases not matched to a gene: 6. Germline V CDR1 and CDR2: SEHNR, FQNEAQ (reference sequence). This CDR3 spans 17 amino acids. As DNA, the CDR3 is TGTGCCAGCAGCTTAGCGAGCAGCGGGGGGGAATACAATGAGCAGTTCTTC. It is translated as CASSLASSGGEYNEQFF.

V and J are TRBV5-8 and TRBJ1-4, with TRBD1 as a possible D gene (5 bases). CDR3 length: 14 residues. CDR1 is SGHTS, CDR2 YDEGEE, per germline. The ends were cut back, 0 bases at V and 6 bases at J, with 9 bases in the middle. CDR3 nucleotides: TGTGCCAGCAGCTTGGAAGGGGTCGATGAAAAACTGTTTTTT. Encoded protein: CASSLEGVDEKLFF.